The rows below give T cell receptor beta chains drawn from one sample of a study of T cells in pancreatic ductal adenocarcinoma. This table comes from immunoSEQ multiplex PCR, and its TCRdb copy is limited to in-frame clones, with some not included. The sample has over 85,000 clones; nearly 95% are singletons. The material sequenced was PBMCs. The receptors originated from a human donor with pancreatic ductal adenocarcinoma. The CDR3 runs from the conserved cysteine through the conserved F or W. Fields, in order: CDR3 protein, V gene, J gene, CDR3 length.

CDR3aa: CSVGAVRGSGNTIYF
v_gene: TRBV29-1
j_gene: TRBJ1-3
len: 15

CDR3aa: CASSLFRGSSNTEAFF
v_gene: TRBV5-4
j_gene: TRBJ1-1
len: 16

CDR3aa: CASRVVAGGLDTQYF
v_gene: TRBV19
j_gene: TRBJ2-3
len: 15

CDR3aa: CASSGDSEKLFF
v_gene: TRBV5-1
j_gene: TRBJ1-4
len: 12

CDR3aa: CSVLWGWGGNTQYF
v_gene: TRBV29-1
j_gene: TRBJ2-4
len: 14

CDR3aa: CASSEQETYEQYF
v_gene: TRBV10-2
j_gene: TRBJ2-7
len: 13

CDR3aa: CASSANLANQETQYF
v_gene: TRBV5-4
j_gene: TRBJ2-5
len: 15

CDR3aa: CASSPSLSYEQYF
v_gene: TRBV18
j_gene: TRBJ2-7
len: 13

CDR3aa: CASSLALGGRAGEGDEQYF
v_gene: TRBV7-2
j_gene: TRBJ2-7
len: 19

CDR3aa: CASSPLSGRGYNEQFF
v_gene: TRBV18
j_gene: TRBJ2-1
len: 16

CDR3aa: CASRALAVSTDTQYF
v_gene: TRBV6-6
j_gene: TRBJ2-3
len: 15

CDR3aa: CASGSGVWNEQFF
v_gene: TRBV11-3
j_gene: TRBJ2-1
len: 13

CDR3aa: CASSVGLVSSYEQYF
v_gene: TRBV9
j_gene: TRBJ2-7
len: 15

CDR3aa: CASSLGQYTNTIYF
v_gene: TRBV7-7
j_gene: TRBJ1-3
len: 14

CDR3aa: CASSTGLPSSYNEQFF
v_gene: TRBV9
j_gene: TRBJ2-1
len: 16

CDR3aa: CASRPGQGGRYEQYF
v_gene: TRBV28
j_gene: TRBJ2-7
len: 15

CDR3aa: CASSQDLGLSGEKLFF
v_gene: TRBV4-3
j_gene: TRBJ1-4
len: 16

CDR3aa: CSVGVVYEQYF
v_gene: TRBV29-1
j_gene: TRBJ2-7
len: 11

CDR3aa: CASSLSGNTIYF
v_gene: TRBV5-5
j_gene: TRBJ1-3
len: 12

CDR3aa: CATSSYTPTTSGLLAGELFF
v_gene: TRBV15
j_gene: TRBJ2-2
len: 20

CDR3aa: CASRIAHFITDTQYF
v_gene: TRBV6-4
j_gene: TRBJ2-3
len: 15

CDR3aa: CASSLEQGNQPQHF
v_gene: TRBV5-5
j_gene: TRBJ1-5
len: 14

CDR3aa: CASSPPAGVNEQYF
v_gene: TRBV5-5
j_gene: TRBJ2-7
len: 14

CDR3aa: CASSTGAGSTGELFF
v_gene: TRBV6-6
j_gene: TRBJ2-2
len: 15

CDR3aa: CASSFWREGDYEQYF
v_gene: TRBV11-2
j_gene: TRBJ2-7
len: 15

CDR3aa: CASSRPGQSSGEQYF
v_gene: TRBV5-4
j_gene: TRBJ2-7
len: 15

CDR3aa: CASSYSASESNQPQHF
v_gene: TRBV6-6
j_gene: TRBJ1-5
len: 16

CDR3aa: CASSVEGGSGTDTQYF
v_gene: TRBV9
j_gene: TRBJ2-3
len: 16

CDR3aa: CASSPQSSYEQYF
v_gene: TRBV28
j_gene: TRBJ2-7
len: 13

CDR3aa: CASGEGFTEAFF
v_gene: TRBV5-1
j_gene: TRBJ1-1
len: 12

CDR3aa: CASKSRDSYGYTF
v_gene: TRBV19
j_gene: TRBJ1-2
len: 13